Following are 11 T cell receptor beta chains from one sample sequenced in a study of T cells in Graves' hyperthyroidism and ophthalmopathy. The TCR beta CDR3 regions underwent amplification using RNA transcripts as the source. An initial round of RT-PCR targeting the TCR CDR3 relied on the HTBI primer set. TCRdb ran MiXCR on the multiplex PCR reads and lists one entry per CDR3 protein. The table lists about 360,000 distinct CDR3 sequences, 13% of them singletons. The sequencing sample was made of blood. The receptors derive from a woman aged 18-29 years with Graves' hyperthyroidism.

Ten or more counts support this clonotype. V usage is TRBV6-2 or TRBV6-3 and J usage is TRBJ2-1; 9 nucleotides agree with TRBD2. This CDR3 has 14 residues. J gave up 5 bases and V 4 bases, and 3 bases lay outside the gene matches. The germline V gene has CDR1 MNHEY and CDR2 SVGEGT. The CDR3 region is CASSSIAGDNEQFF. CDR3 in DNA: TGTGCCAGCAGTTCTATAGCGGGGGACAATGAGCAGTTCTTC.

Ten or more counts support this clonotype. The rearrangement uses TRBV7-2 and TRBJ2-1; the D gene is possibly TRBD2 (5 bases). This CDR3 has 15 residues. V lost 0 bases and J lost 8, with 14 bases in between. The germline gives CDR1 SGHTA, CDR2 FQGNSA. CDR3 sequence: CASSLAGEALHEQFF. In DNA form, the CDR3 reads TGTGCCAGCAGCTTAGCGGGAGAGGCCCTCCATGAGCAGTTCTTC.

This clonotype was counted a few times. V gene TRBV6-1 combines with J gene TRBJ2-1, with 10 bases matching TRBD2. V dropped 10 bases and J dropped 8; count of bases not matched to a gene: 14. CDR3 length equals 15 residues. The germline CDR1 and CDR2 sequences are MNHNS and SASEGT. CDR3 in DNA: TGTGCCACCGGGCGAGCGGGAGGGGGGTGGGATGAGCAGTTCTTC. It specifies CATGRAGGGWDEQFF.

This clonotype was seen a handful of times. The chain uses TRBV19 and TRBJ1-5; D is possibly TRBD1 (6 bases). V was pared by 5 bases and J by 7 bases, with 18 bases between. CDR3 length: 15 amino acids. Germline V gene sequence: CDR1 LNHDA, CDR2 SQIVND (reference sequence). DNA for the CDR3: TGTGCCAGTAGTCGGGGGGCGAGCAGTGTCCAGCCCCAGCATTTT. Translated: CASSRGASSVQPQHF.

This clonotype was seen ten or more times. The chain carries TRBV6-1 and TRBJ2-1; D possibly corresponds to TRBD2 (5 bases). CDR1 and CDR2 from the germline V gene are MNHNS and SASEGT. Trimming took off 6 bases at V and 7 bases at J, with 10 bases between the two ends. The CDR3 loop spans 12 amino acids. The CDR3 DNA sequence: TGTGCCAGCAGACTCGAGGGAAATGAGCAGTTCTTC. Translating it yields CASRLEGNEQFF.

This clonotype showed up just a few times. V gene TRBV6-1 combines with J gene TRBJ2-2; D not resolved. The germline V and J ends were trimmed by 1 base and 5 bases, with 5 bases remaining between them. Germline values: CDR1 MNHNS, CDR2 SASEGT. The CDR3 sequence is 13 residues long. The CDR3 DNA reads as TGTGCCAGCAGTGAAGGGAAGACCGGGGAGCTGTTTTTT. Translation gives CASSEGKTGELFF.

This clonotype was counted ten times or more. The chain joins TRBV20-1 to TRBJ1-5, with D possibly being TRBD1 (5 bases). The V and J ends lost 6 bases and 4 bases respectively, with 16 bases between them. The CDR3 extends over 14 amino acids. Germline CDR1 and CDR2: DFQATT and SNEGSKA (reference sequence). The chain's CDR3 is CSARDGRVNQPQHF. CDR3 coding DNA: TGCAGTGCAAGGGACGGCAGGGTGAATCAGCCCCAGCATTTT.

This clonotype showed up many times. The V gene is TRBV20-1, the J gene TRBJ1-5; TRBD1 matches 8 bases. CDR1 is DFQATT, CDR2 SNEGSKA, per germline (reference sequence). This CDR3 has 17 residues. V lost 4 bases, J lost 6 bases, and 17 bases stayed unmatched. The CDR3 sequence: CSATGQGNLGGIQPQHF. The CDR3 coding sequence is TGCAGTGCTACCGGACAGGGCAATTTGGGGGGGATTCAGCCCCAGCATTTT.

This clonotype was counted many times. The V gene is TRBV3-1, the J gene TRBJ1-5; 7 bases agree with TRBD1. The germline gives CDR1 LGHDT, CDR2 YNNKEL (reference sequence). The CDR3 sequence is 15 residues long. The junction had 5 bases not matched to a gene; V was cut back by 3 bases and J by 3 bases. Written as DNA, the CDR3 is TGTGCCAGCAGCCAGAACAGGGGATTCAATCAGCCCCAGCATTTT. Its translation: CASSQNRGFNQPQHF.

Ten or more counts support this clonotype. The chain is built from TRBV6-1 and TRBJ2-7, with unresolved D. The length of the CDR3 is 13 residues. From germline, CDR1 is MNHNS and CDR2 SASEGT. Trimming took off 5 bases at V and 6 bases at J, with 14 bases between the two ends. The CDR3 region is CASSPRVAPEQYF. DNA of the CDR3: TGTGCCAGCAGTCCTCGGGTCGCCCCCGAGCAGTACTTC.

This clonotype was found a few times. The V gene is TRBV12-3 or TRBV12-4, the J gene TRBJ2-1, with TRBD1 matching 9 bases. The CDR3 is 16 residues long. Germline trimming cut 5 bases from V and 12 bases from J; bases unmatched to any gene: 17. The CDR3 nucleotides are TGTGCCAGCAGTCAACGCGGGACAGGGAAGGGGTCGCGGCAGTTCTTC. This translates into CASSQRGTGKGSRQFF.